The sequence of this TCR beta chain was determined in a study of shared clonotypes between healthy human individuals. The table came from immunoSEQ multiplex PCR; TCRdb's copy has only in-frame clones and leaves some out. The data show a few hundred thousand clones, with roughly three quarters seen just once and around 11% held by the top ten. With 5 bases removed from V and 2 bases from J, the gap between germline ends came to 16 bases. Germline CDR1 reads SGHTA; CDR2 reads FQGTGA. The CDR3 is made up of 16 amino acids. J is TRBJ2-1 and V is TRBV7-3, with D possibly matching TRBD1 (5 bases). This clonotype was sampled from a woman between 40 and 55 years old in good health. Some clones in this sample may be carry-over from other donors' samples. The material sequenced was PBMCs. The CDR3 loop reads CASSPYLTVTYNEQFF. CDR3 in DNA: TGTGCCAGCAGCCCCTACCTGACAGTAACCTACAATGAGCAGTTCTTC. Drawing the rest from reference TRBV7-3 and TRBJ2-1, the complete variable domain is GAGVSQTPSNKVTEKGKYVELRCDPISGHTALYWYRQSLGQGPEFLIYFQGTGAADDSGLPNDRFFAVRPEGSVSTLKIQRTERGDSAVYLCASSPYLTVTYNEQFFGPGTRLTVL.